The TCR beta chain under discussion was sequenced for a study of cytomegalovirus exposure and HLA in healthy donors. Overall study findings and caveats: Several top significant clusters appeared, in a later analysis, to be linked to common viral pathogens. Apparent HLA restriction characterized most CMV-associated TCR beta chains in a later analysis. Usually a TCR sequence was rare, but some public TCRs were found in many donors.

The CDR3 is 16 amino acids. Germline CDR1 and CDR2: SGHAT and FQNNGV. With V trimmed by 5 bases and J by 1 base, 8 bases remained unmatched. The PCR contained 60 Vbeta and 13 Jbeta primers. Libraries were prepared by immunoSEQ multiplex PCR; TCRdb keeps only in-frame clonotypes and omits some of them. The sample lists 150,000 to 250,000 clones; roughly 78% were seen once. While unrecorded immune exposures were likely, the donors were nominally healthy when sampled. This clone was seen once. What it recognizes is unknown. The origin of this receptor is a woman younger than 45 in good health and CMV-seropositive. Sequenced input: PBMCs. The chain is built from TRBV11-2 and TRBJ1-1; 9 bases match TRBD1. CDR3 protein: CASSLRQGGRNTEAFF. The CDR3 DNA sequence: TGTGCCAGCAGCCTACGACAGGGGGGTAGGAACACTGAAGCTTTCTTT.